Given below is one T cell receptor beta chain in context. This sample is drawn from a study of blood T cell repertoires in COVID-19. The repertoire was sequenced with immunoSEQ multiplex PCR; TCRdb's copy has only in-frame clones and lacks some. This sample has about 50,000 clones; around 80% occur once, and the top ten carry 5.8%. The V gene's germline CDR1 is SGHNT and CDR2 YYREEE (reference sequence). V dropped 4 bases and J dropped 2; count of bases not matched to a gene: 4. The CDR3 spans 14 residues. The sample taken for sequencing was PBMCs or T cells enriched from blood (not recorded which). The chain carries TRBV5-4 and TRBJ2-7, with TRBD2 identical over 9 bases. This receptor was identified in a woman aged 45-60 years with acute COVID-19. The CDR3 region is CASSLAGYTYEQYF. CDR3 coding DNA: TGTGCCAGCAGCCTAGCGGGGTATACCTACGAGCAGTACTTC.